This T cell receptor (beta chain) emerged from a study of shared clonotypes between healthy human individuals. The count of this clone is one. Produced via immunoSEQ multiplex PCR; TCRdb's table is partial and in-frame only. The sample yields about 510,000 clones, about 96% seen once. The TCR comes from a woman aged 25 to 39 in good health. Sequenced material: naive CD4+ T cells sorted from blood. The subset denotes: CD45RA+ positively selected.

The CDR3 is CASSLLGLGRMGQTNTEAFF. The CDR3 DNA is TGTGCCAGCAGTTTACTAGGGTTGGGTCGAATGGGACAGACGAACACTGAAGCTTTCTTT. The chain is built from TRBV28 and TRBJ1-1; 7 bases map to TRBD1. CDR3 length equals 20 residues. Germline lookup yields CDR1 MDHEN and CDR2 SYDVKM. The J segment lost 1 base and the V segment lost 2 bases, leaving 19 bases of the junction unmatched.